Each of the 27 T cell receptor beta chains below was sequenced from the same sample in a study of spatial heterogeneity in lung cancer. Time point noted: sample taken at primary tumor resection. Whole RNA, isolated from tumor, nontumor lung or frozen PBMC, was sequenced without prior sorting. MiXCR, run by TCRdb on the 5' RACE reads, gives a single entry per CDR3 protein. The data hold tens of thousands of distinct CDR3 sequences, with approximately 12% observed a single time. The sample consisted of PBMCs, taken at surgery. The receptors here all came from a male donor with early-stage non-small cell lung cancer.

V and J are TRBV4-1 and TRBJ2-6; 13 bases align to TRBD2. Trimming at V came to 4 bases and at J to 0 bases, leaving 3 bases not matched to a gene. Germline V gene lookup returns CDR1 MGHRA and CDR2 YSYEKL. CDR3 size: 18 residues. CDR3 protein: CASSPGLAGNSGANVLTF. The CDR3 bases are TGCGCCAGCAGCCCGGGACTAGCGGGGAACTCTGGGGCCAACGTCCTGACTTTC.

The V and J genes are TRBV7-3 and TRBJ1-1, with D uncertain. The CDR3 extends over 13 amino acids. Germline values: CDR1 SGHTA, CDR2 FQGTGA. V dropped 4 bases and J dropped 0 bases, with 6 bases sitting between them. In DNA, the CDR3 is TGTGCCAGCAGCTCTACGGTGAACACTGAAGCTTTCTTT. This translates into CASSSTVNTEAFF.

This clonotype was detected only a few times. This sequence joins TRBV11-1 and TRBJ1-2; D uncertain. V lost 5 bases and J lost 4, with 11 bases in between. There are 13 residues in the CDR3. Germline V CDR1 and CDR2: SGHAT, FQDESV (reference sequence). CDR3 in amino acids: CASSLDGTYGYTF. The CDR3 DNA reads TGTGCCAGCAGCCTGGACGGAACCTATGGCTACACCTTC.

This chain connects TRBV5-4 to TRBJ2-2; D tentatively reads TRBD1 or TRBD2 (7 bases each). The CDR3 has 18 residues. The germline V gene encodes CDR1 SGHNT and CDR2 YYREEE (reference sequence). The V and J ends lost 6 bases and 3 bases respectively, with 24 bases between them. CDR3 sequence: CASTDPSGQGGDTGELFF. CDR3 bases: TGTGCCAGCACCGACCCGAGCGGTCAGGGGGGGGACACCGGGGAGCTGTTTTTT.

This clonotype came up a few times. This chain links TRBV14 with TRBJ1-1; D is undetermined. CDR3 length: 15 residues. CDR1 SGHDN and CDR2 FVKESK come from the germline V gene. V was clipped by 4 bases and J by 6 bases, with 18 bases between them. CDR3 bases: TGTGCCAGCAGCCGAGACTTAGACACCCCCTCTGAAGCTTTCTTT. Amino acid sequence: CASSRDLDTPSEAFF.

This clonotype was counted a few times. The chain employs TRBV20-1 and TRBJ2-7; 9 bases are shared with TRBD1. Trimming took 2 bases from V and 3 from J; bases not matched to a gene: 17. The germline gives CDR1 DFQATT, CDR2 SNEGSKA (reference sequence). The CDR3 loop spans 18 amino acids. In DNA, the CDR3 is TGCAGTGCTAGAAGGAGACCCACGGACAGGGGTGGAGACTACGAGCAGTACTTC. Its translation is CSARRRPTDRGGDYEQYF.

This chain connects TRBV10-3 to TRBJ1-6; no definite D call. Germline CDR1 is ENHRY and CDR2 is SYGVKD. The germline V and J ends were trimmed by 4 bases and 2 bases, with 15 bases remaining between them. The CDR3 length is 17 residues. CDR3 amino acids: CAISALRWRAYNSPLHF. The CDR3 DNA follows: TGTGCCATCAGTGCCTTGAGGTGGAGGGCCTATAATTCACCCCTCCACTTT.

Ten or more counts support this clonotype. The gene calls are TRBV5-1 and TRBJ2-3, with 16 positions matching TRBD2. Per germline, CDR1 SGHRS and CDR2 YFSETQ. CDR3 size: 16 residues. V shed 4 bases and J 3 bases; nucleotides not matched to a gene: 2. CDR3 protein: CASSRGLAGGTDTQYF. The CDR3 nucleotides are TGCGCCAGCAGCAGGGGACTAGCGGGAGGGACAGATACGCAGTATTTT.

This chain links TRBV7-9 with TRBJ2-7, with a tentative D call TRBD1 (6 bases). The V and J ends lost 7 bases and 4 bases respectively, with 14 bases between them. Germline CDR1 is SEHNR and CDR2 is FQNEAQ (reference sequence). The CDR3 is made up of 13 amino acids. The CDR3, as DNA: TGTGCCAGCACCGACGGGACACTGTACGAGCAGTACTTC. Translated, it gives CASTDGTLYEQYF.

This clonotype has only a few counts. The genes are TRBV27 and TRBJ2-1; a weak D match, TRBD2 (6 bases). This CDR3 contains 14 residues. The germline V gene encodes CDR1 MNHEY and CDR2 SMNVEV (reference sequence). V was shortened by 5 bases and J by 7 bases, with 15 bases between the two germline ends. Here the CDR3 DNA reads TGTGCCAGCAGTCACCGCGGAGGGAGGAATGAGCAGTTCTTC. Translated: CASSHRGGRNEQFF.

This clonotype was detected a few times. This chain joins TRBV5-1 and TRBJ2-3; 8 bases are shared with TRBD2. The CDR3 is 16 residues long. CDR1 is SGHRS, CDR2 YFSETQ, per germline. V was pared by 3 bases and J by 3 bases, with 9 bases of the junction left unmatched. The CDR3 loop reads CASSSGTRAFTDTQYF. The DNA of the CDR3 is TGCGCCAGCAGCTCGGGGACTAGAGCTTTTACAGATACGCAGTATTTT.

This clonotype was recorded many times. The chain is built from TRBV5-1 and TRBJ2-4, with D possibly matching TRBD2 (5 bases). There are 15 residues in the CDR3. Germline V CDR1 and CDR2: SGHRS, YFSETQ. Trimming left V 0 bases short and J 5 bases short, with 12 bases between. The CDR3 sequence: CASSLATGRENIQYF. In DNA form, the CDR3 reads TGCGCCAGCAGCTTGGCCACGGGAAGAGAAAACATTCAGTACTTC.

The V and J genes are TRBV30 and TRBJ1-4; D remains unclear. V dropped 1 base and J dropped 5 bases, with 14 bases sitting between them. This CDR3 is built from 15 residues. In germline, CDR1 is GTSNPN, CDR2 SVGIG (reference sequence). The CDR3 is CAWSAEKGENEKLFF. The CDR3 DNA reads TGTGCCTGGAGTGCCGAAAAAGGAGAGAATGAAAAACTGTTTTTT.

The sample holds many counts of this clonotype. The chain links TRBV28 to TRBJ2-1, with 10 bases matching TRBD2. Germline V gene lookup returns CDR1 MDHEN and CDR2 SYDVKM. This CDR3 has 15 residues. J gave up 6 bases and V 3 bases, and 5 bases lay outside the gene matches. The CDR3 region has the DNA TGTGCCAGCAGTTTCCTAGCGGGAGTCGTCAATGAGCAGTTCTTC. It translates to CASSFLAGVVNEQFF.

This clonotype was picked up a small number of times. The J gene is TRBJ2-7, the V gene TRBV10-3; a weak D match, TRBD2 (6 bases). Trimming cost V 0 bases and J 5 bases, with 14 bases left between them. Germline lookup yields CDR1 ENHRY and CDR2 SYGVKD. The CDR3 is 15 residues long. The CDR3 DNA reads TGTGCCATCAGTGAGTCCGGGGGAAGGAAAAACGAGCAGTACTTC. Amino acids: CAISESGGRKNEQYF.

This clonotype was observed a few times. The chain links TRBV25-1 to TRBJ2-5; D might be TRBD1 (5 bases). Germline values: CDR1 MGHDK, CDR2 SYGVNS. The V gene lost 2 bases and the J gene lost 5 bases, with 9 bases spanning the gap. The CDR3 loop spans 13 amino acids. CDR3 residues: CASSEQGLETQYF. The CDR3 DNA follows: TGTGCCAGCAGTGAACAGGGTCTGGAGACCCAGTACTTC.

The V and J genes are TRBV14 and TRBJ1-6, with TRBD1 matching 7 bases. V was pared by 1 base and J by 9 bases, with 3 bases of the junction left unmatched. The V gene's germline CDR1 is SGHDN and CDR2 FVKESK. This CDR3 is built from 14 residues. Here the CDR3 DNA reads TGTGCCAGCAGCCAAGTACAGGGGAGTTCACCCCTCCACTTT. It specifies CASSQVQGSSPLHF.

This clonotype has just a few counts. This chain joins TRBV30 and TRBJ2-3; 8 bases map to TRBD1. The germline gives CDR1 GTSNPN, CDR2 SVGIG (reference sequence). The V and J ends lost 5 bases and 3 bases, in that order; junction bases with no gene match: 1. This CDR3 has 12 residues. The CDR3 loop reads CAWDRGTDTQYF. The CDR3 DNA reads TGTGCCTGGGACAGGGGTACAGATACGCAGTATTTT.

Only a few counts were recorded for this clonotype. The chain uses TRBV9 and TRBJ2-4, with D perhaps TRBD2 (6 bases). The V end lost 4 bases, the J end lost 2 bases, and 25 bases lay between the germline ends. Germline lookup yields CDR1 SGDLS and CDR2 YYNGEE. The CDR3 spans 19 residues. The CDR3 DNA reads TGTGCCAGCAGCTCCAGTGGGGGAGGAGCGGAGAGTTCCAAAAACATTCAGTACTTC. It translates to CASSSSGGGAESSKNIQYF.

This clonotype was detected only a few times. This chain joins TRBV2 and TRBJ2-7; no clear D gene. The CDR3 loop spans 11 amino acids. Per the germline V gene, CDR1 is SNHLY and CDR2 is FYNNEI. V lost 5 bases, J lost 3 bases, and 5 bases lay in between. This CDR3 is CASSPNYEQYF. The DNA for the CDR3 is TGTGCCAGCAGTCCTAACTACGAGCAGTACTTC.

This clonotype was detected many times. This chain uses TRBV7-2 with TRBJ1-6; 9 bases match TRBD1. This CDR3 spans 15 amino acids. Per the germline V gene, CDR1 is SGHTA and CDR2 is FQGNSA. The V and J ends lost 4 bases and 5 bases, in that order; junction bases with no gene match: 3. The chain's CDR3 is CASSSTGGHNSPLHF. The CDR3 bases are TGTGCCAGCAGCTCGACAGGGGGACATAATTCACCCCTCCACTTT.

The chain joins TRBV7-2 to TRBJ2-1, with 8 bases fitting TRBD1. Trimming at V came to 0 bases and at J to 15 bases, leaving 7 bases not matched to a gene. The CDR3 has 13 amino acids. Per germline, CDR1 SGHTA and CDR2 FQGNSA. The chain's CDR3 is CASSLAEQGDRFF. In nucleotides, the CDR3 is TGTGCCAGCAGCTTAGCCGAACAGGGGGATCGGTTCTTC.

The chain has TRBV19 and TRBJ2-7; D is perhaps TRBD1 (5 bases). The germline V gene encodes CDR1 LNHDA and CDR2 SQIVND (reference sequence). CDR3 size: 15 residues. V gave up 3 bases and J gave up 0 bases, with 12 bases separating them. The CDR3 coding sequence is TGTGCCAGTAGTATTGGAAGGGGCCCCTCCTACGAGCAGTACTTC. Protein: CASSIGRGPSYEQYF.

This clonotype was picked up a small number of times. The V call is TRBV27, the J call TRBJ2-1, with 8 bases that match TRBD2. V lost 3 bases to trimming and J lost 2 bases; unmatched junction nucleotides: 6. The CDR3 has 16 amino acids. Germline V lookup: CDR1 MNHEY, CDR2 SMNVEV (reference sequence). CDR3 bases: TGTGCCAGCAGTTTGAAGAGCGGGAGACCCTACAATGAGCAGTTCTTC. Translation gives CASSLKSGRPYNEQFF.

At least ten counts were recorded for this clonotype. This chain connects TRBV10-3 to TRBJ2-7; D perhaps matches TRBD1 (7 bases). V was shortened by 6 bases and J by 4 bases, with 16 bases between the two germline ends. This CDR3 region has 14 residues. CDR1 and CDR2 (germline): ENHRY, SYGVKD. The DNA of the CDR3 is TGTGCCATCAGGCGGGACAGCACTGGTTACGAGCAGTACTTC. Amino acid sequence: CAIRRDSTGYEQYF.

This clonotype has just a few counts. The chain couples TRBV11-1 to TRBJ2-1, with D maybe TRBD1 (6 bases). Per the germline V gene, CDR1 is SGHAT and CDR2 is FQDESV (reference sequence). The V gene lost 5 bases and the J gene lost 9 bases, with 14 bases spanning the gap. The CDR3 is 13 amino acids. The CDR3 reads CASSPHRVGEQFF. The CDR3 DNA is TGTGCCAGCAGCCCCCACAGGGTTGGTGAGCAGTTCTTC.

In this sample, this clonotype turned up a few times. The V gene is TRBV29-1, the J gene TRBJ1-2; the D gene is possibly TRBD1 (5 bases). V lost 4 bases, J lost 6 bases, and 21 bases lay in between. This CDR3 spans 15 amino acids. Germline V gene sequence: CDR1 SQVTM, CDR2 ANQGSEA. CDR3 amino acids: CSVGVREVGINGYTF. The CDR3 DNA follows: TGCAGCGTTGGCGTCAGGGAAGTTGGAATCAATGGCTACACCTTC.